Listed below are T cell receptor beta chains from one sample, sequenced in a study of metastatic and nonmetastatic thyroid tumors. Using MiXCR, TCRdb re-called clones from the PCR reads. The table has more than 6,500 clones, roughly 34% seen once. What was sequenced was adjacent normal tissue. The receptors were sampled from a female donor with papillary thyroid cancer or a benign thyroid nodule (not recorded which). Some clones in this sample may be carry-over from other donors' samples. Both conserved end residues are part of each CDR3. Fields, in order: CDR3 protein, CDR3 DNA, J gene, V gene, clone size, D gene. The D gene is left open where the match is weak. Where a row states a size, it is once, few, many or the class of an expanded clone; other rows omit it.

CASSYRGKVEQYF	TGTGCCAGCAGCTATCGGGGCAAGGTCGAGCAGTACTTC	TRBJ2-7	TRBV3-1	.	.
CASSLVGEQFF	TGTGCCAGCAGCTTAGTGGGAGAGCAGTTCTTC	TRBJ2-1	TRBV7-2	.	.
CASSSGLVGEQYF	TGTGCCAGCAGCTCAGGGTTAGTTGGTGAGCAGTACTTC	TRBJ2-7	TRBV3-1	.	.
CASSSKRGVARRYSTDTQYF	TGTGCCAGCAGTTCAAAGCGGGGGGTTGCACGGAGGTATAGCACAGATACGCAGTATTTT	TRBJ2-3	TRBV6-2/TRBV6-3	.	TRBD2
CASSLTEEKYF	TGCGCCAGCAGCCTCACGGAGGAGAAGTACTTC	TRBJ2-7	TRBV12-3/TRBV12-4	.	.
CASSSGGDTQYF	TGTGCCAGCAGTTCTGGGGGTGACACGCAGTATTTT	TRBJ2-3	TRBV12-3/TRBV12-4	few	.
CAISYVLGPDEKLFF	TGTGCCATCAGTTATGTATTGGGTCCCGATGAAAAACTGTTTTTT	TRBJ1-4	TRBV6-5	.	.
CSAPGPSSSYNEQFF	TGCAGTGCTCCCGGGCCCTCGAGCTCCTACAATGAGCAGTTCTTC	TRBJ2-1	TRBV20-1	.	.
CASRVSGAGGNTIYF	TGTGCCAGCAGGGTCTCGGGGGCTGGAGGAAACACCATATATTTT	TRBJ1-3	TRBV6-1	many	.
CASHSGGQPQHF	TGTGCCAGCCACAGCGGGGGGCAGCCCCAGCATTTT	TRBJ1-5	TRBV6-1	.	.
CASNLDGLNTEAFF	TGTGCCAGCAATCTGGACGGTTTGAACACTGAAGCTTTCTTT	TRBJ1-1	TRBV2	.	.
CAISESTQGSEQYF	TGTGCCATCAGTGAGTCGACTCAGGGTTCCGAGCAGTACTTC	TRBJ2-7	TRBV10-3	medium-sized	.
CASSASLDGYTF	TGTGCCAGCAGTGCTTCATTGGATGGCTACACCTTC	TRBJ1-2	TRBV25-1	many	.